One T cell receptor (beta chain) is described in this entry. Its target is not known. This CDR3 is built from 13 residues. Germline lookup yields CDR1 SGHRS and CDR2 YFSETQ. The data stem from a study of beta chain features in type 1 diabetes. Study in general: Age, gender and cell yields were alike across patients and healthy donors.

Study-wide points: VDJ junctions from type 1 diabetes patients carried fewer insertions and larger deletions.

The investigators reverse transcribed all of the isolated RNA, so they sequenced expressed TCRB transcripts. Here immunoSEQ multiplex PCR was the method, and the copy in TCRdb shows in-frame clones only, minus some. Here the sample spans roughly 610,000 clones, around 16% being singletons. Purity exceeding 98% was reached by all sorted populations. This chain links TRBV5-1 with TRBJ2-5; maybe TRBD1 (6 bases). The tail of the sequence fits TRBJ2-7 better, so the J call may be wrong. The sequenced sample consisted of naive CD4+ T cells from blood. The receptor's source is a man younger than 30 in good health. The CDR3: CASSLRTDYEQYF. The DNA of the CDR3 is TGCGCCAGCAGCTTAAGGACAGACTACGAGCAGTACTTC.